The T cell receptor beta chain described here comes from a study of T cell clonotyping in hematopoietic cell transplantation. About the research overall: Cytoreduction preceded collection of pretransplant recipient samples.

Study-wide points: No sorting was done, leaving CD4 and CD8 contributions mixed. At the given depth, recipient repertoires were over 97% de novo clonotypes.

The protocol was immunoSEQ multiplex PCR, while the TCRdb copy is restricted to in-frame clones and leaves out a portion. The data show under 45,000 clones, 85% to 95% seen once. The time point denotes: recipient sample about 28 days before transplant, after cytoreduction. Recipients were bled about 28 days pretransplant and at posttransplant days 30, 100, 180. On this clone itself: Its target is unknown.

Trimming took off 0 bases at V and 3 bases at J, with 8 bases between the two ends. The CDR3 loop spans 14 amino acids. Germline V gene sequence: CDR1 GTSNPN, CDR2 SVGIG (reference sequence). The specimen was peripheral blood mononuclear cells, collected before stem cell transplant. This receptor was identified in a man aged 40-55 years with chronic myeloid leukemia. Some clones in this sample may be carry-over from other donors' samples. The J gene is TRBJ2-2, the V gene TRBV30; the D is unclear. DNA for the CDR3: TGTGCCTGGAGTGTAGGTGGCTACACCGGGGAGCTGTTTTTT. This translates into CAWSVGGYTGELFF. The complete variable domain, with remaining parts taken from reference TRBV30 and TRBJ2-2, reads SQTIHQWPATLVQPVGSPLSLECTVEGTSNPNLYWYRQAAGRGLQLLFYSVGIGQISSEVPQNLSASRPQDRQFILSSKKLLLSDSGFYLCAWSVGGYTGELFFGEGSRLTVL.